This is a list of T cell receptor beta chains from one sample in a study of identical twins. One entry per CDR3 protein, called by TCRdb with MiXCR from the 5' RACE reads. The table shows 350,000 to 450,000 distinct CDR3 sequences, with approximately 17% occurring only once. Sequencing was performed on naive T cells sorted from blood. The source of these receptors is a man over 45 in good health. Each CDR3 is given with its conserved first and last residue. Each record gives: clone size, D gene, V gene, J gene, CDR3 DNA, CDR3 protein. The D gene is left open where the match is weak. Clone size is shown for a subset of rows, as once, few, many or a class of expanded clone.

>NA|TRBD1|TRBV6-1|TRBJ1-2
TGTGCCAGCAGCGGGGACAGGGGGATCTATGGCTACACCTTC
CASSGDRGIYGYTF
>few|TRBD2|TRBV29-1|TRBJ2-1
TGCAGCGTTGGCGGGGGGTGGAATGAGCAGTTCTTC
CSVGGGWNEQFF
>many|NA|TRBV28|TRBJ2-1
TGTGCCAGCAGTTTAGGGCGCCACCGCTCCTACAATGAGCAGTTCTTC
CASSLGRHRSYNEQFF
>NA|NA|TRBV6-1|TRBJ1-6
TGTGCCAGCAGAATCGCCGGGCCCCTCTCCTGGTCACCCCTCCACTTT
CASRIAGPLSWSPLHF
>few|TRBD2|TRBV4-3|TRBJ2-3
TGCGCCAGCAGCCAAGAATCGACTAGCGGGGGGGTAGATACGCAGTATTTT
CASSQESTSGGVDTQYF
>many|TRBD2|TRBV6-2/TRBV6-3|TRBJ2-3
TGTGCCAGCAGTTACACCGGGACTATTTCAGATACGCAGTATTTT
CASSYTGTISDTQYF
>many|TRBD1|TRBV5-1|TRBJ1-2
TGCGCCAGCAGCTCCCAACGCAGGGGGCCAGACTATGGCTACACCTTC
CASSSQRRGPDYGYTF
>few|NA|TRBV6-5|TRBJ2-2
TGTGCCAGCAGTTACTCGGGGCGGGGGGAGCTGTTTTTT
CASSYSGRGELFF
>few|NA|TRBV5-1|TRBJ2-1
TGCGCCAGCAGCTTGGCCGCTGGGGGCCTCGCCGGCAATGAGCAGTTCTTC
CASSLAAGGLAGNEQFF
>few|NA|TRBV19|TRBJ2-2
TGTGCCAGTAGTATGGCTGGTGGGTTGGCCGGGGAGCTGTTTTTT
CASSMAGGLAGELFF
>NA|NA|TRBV25-1|TRBJ1-2
TGTGCCAGCAGTCCACGAGACATGATGAGGTATGGCTACACCTTC
CASSPRDMMRYGYTF
>many|NA|TRBV11-2|TRBJ1-2
TGTGCCAGCAGCTTAAGCCAGGGTGGCTATGGCTACACCTTC
CASSLSQGGYGYTF
>many|TRBD2|TRBV12-3/TRBV12-4|TRBJ2-7
TGTGCCAGCAGTTCAACCGGGACTAGATCCTACGAGCAGTACTTC
CASSSTGTRSYEQYF
>few|NA|TRBV6-2/TRBV6-3|TRBJ1-1
TGTGCCAGCAGTAAGGCCACGGGTCACACTGAAGCTTTCTTT
CASSKATGHTEAFF
>few|NA|TRBV19|TRBJ1-1
TGTGCCAGTAGGGCCACAGGCGAAGTCATGAACACTGAAGCTTTCTTT
CASRATGEVMNTEAFF
>NA|NA|TRBV5-5|TRBJ1-5
TGTGCCAGCAGCTTGGCCTTGGGGAATAGCAATCAGCCCCAGCATTTT
CASSLALGNSNQPQHF
>few|TRBD2|TRBV7-3|TRBJ2-5
TGTGCCAGCAGCCCCATAGCGGGAGGGCAAGAGACCCAGTACTTC
CASSPIAGGQETQYF
>NA|NA|TRBV7-2|TRBJ2-5
TGTGCCAGCAGCTTAGGTCCCCGGCTCCAAGAGACCCAGTACTTC
CASSLGPRLQETQYF
>NA|NA|TRBV30|TRBJ2-1
TGTGCCTGGAGTGTCGGGCAAAACAATGAGCAGTTCTTC
CAWSVGQNNEQFF
>NA|NA|TRBV3-1|TRBJ2-5
TGTGCCAGCAGCCAAGGCTATACTAATGGAGTCGAGACCCAGTACTTC
CASSQGYTNGVETQYF
>few|NA|TRBV6-6|TRBJ1-2
TGTGCCAGCAGTTACTCAGAAGACTATGGCTACACCTTC
CASSYSEDYGYTF
>many|TRBD1|TRBV20-1|TRBJ2-3
TGCAGTGCTACCAGGGGGCTTAGCACAGATACGCAGTATTTT
CSATRGLSTDTQYF
>many|NA|TRBV12-3/TRBV12-4|TRBJ2-4
TGTGCCAGCAGTTTTAGGGAACAAAACATTCAGTACTTC
CASSFREQNIQYF
>NA|TRBD2|TRBV25-1|TRBJ2-7
TGTGCCAGCAGTGAGGACCGGGGAATTAGCGGGAGGGCCTACGAGCAGTACTTC
CASSEDRGISGRAYEQYF
>many|NA|TRBV7-2|TRBJ1-1
TGTGCCAGCAGCTTACCCCGGGGGAAGACTGAAGCTTTCTTT
CASSLPRGKTEAFF
>few|NA|TRBV5-1|TRBJ2-1
TGCGCCAGCAGCGCGGGGTACGGGAATGAGCAGTTCTTC
CASSAGYGNEQFF
>few|NA|TRBV5-6|TRBJ2-7
TGTGCCAGCAGCTCATACAGCCACGAGCAGTACTTC
CASSSYSHEQYF
>few|NA|TRBV29-1|TRBJ1-1
TGCAGCGTTGAATTGCGATTGAACACTGAAGCTTTCTTT
CSVELRLNTEAFF
>few|NA|TRBV5-1|TRBJ2-7
TGCGCCAGCAGCTTGGATCCGGGAATAGCCGCCTACGAGCAGTACTTC
CASSLDPGIAAYEQYF
>few|NA|TRBV5-6|TRBJ2-5
TGTGCCAGCAGACTCCGGGGTACCCAGTACTTC
CASRLRGTQYF
>NA|TRBD1|TRBV20-1|TRBJ2-5
TGCAGTGCTAGACCCGGGACAGGGCAAGAGACCCAGTACTTC
CSARPGTGQETQYF
>many|NA|TRBV20-1|TRBJ2-1
TGCAGTGCTAGAGGCCATTACAATGAGCAGTTCTTC
CSARGHYNEQFF
>NA|TRBD1|TRBV6-2/TRBV6-3|TRBJ2-2
TGTGCCAGCAGTTCAACAGGGGGCTGGACCGGGGAGCTGTTTTTT
CASSSTGGWTGELFF
>NA|TRBD1|TRBV7-2|TRBJ1-5
TGTGCCAGCAGCTTACCACAGGGGGAAGATCAGCCCCAGCATTTT
CASSLPQGEDQPQHF
>NA|NA|TRBV5-1|TRBJ2-3
TGCGCCAGCAGCTTGGTGACAGGATCGGGGCCAGATACGCAGTATTTT
CASSLVTGSGPDTQYF
>NA|TRBD1|TRBV28|TRBJ1-5
TGTGCCAGCAGAGACAGGGGAAGGCAGCCCCAGCATTTT
CASRDRGRQPQHF
>NA|TRBD2|TRBV7-2|TRBJ2-7
TGTGCCAGCAGTTCCGGAGCGGGAGTCTGGGAGCAGTACTTC
CASSSGAGVWEQYF
>many|NA|TRBV20-1|TRBJ2-5
TGCAGTGCTCAAAAGGGCAGGGGCCAAGAGACCCAGTACTTC
CSAQKGRGQETQYF
>NA|NA|TRBV9|TRBJ2-1
TGTGCCAGCAGCCCCTCAGACAGGCTCTACAATGAGCAGTTCTTC
CASSPSDRLYNEQFF
>NA|TRBD1|TRBV7-3|TRBJ2-3
TGTGCCAGCAGTTACGCGGACAGGTTTAGCACAGATACGCAGTATTTT
CASSYADRFSTDTQYF
>many|NA|TRBV5-1|TRBJ2-1
TGCGCCAGCAGCTATACCCCCACAGGGACCAATCTTAATGAGCAGTTCTTC
CASSYTPTGTNLNEQFF
>many|NA|TRBV4-3|TRBJ1-6
TGCGCCAGCAGCCGCGGTCCGAGCTCCTATAATTCACCCCTCCACTTT
CASSRGPSSYNSPLHF